This is a list of T cell receptor beta chains from one sample in a study of radiotherapy plus CTLA-4 blockade in lung cancer. Method: immunoSEQ multiplex PCR; TCRdb's copy keeps in-frame clones and lacks some. The table records tens of thousands of clones, 70% to 85% of them present only once. Sequencing used peripheral blood, obtained from a patient treated with radiotherapy plus ipilimumab. The receptors shown here come from a human donor with non-small cell lung cancer who had stable disease on radiotherapy plus ipilimumab. The CDR3 runs from the conserved cysteine through the conserved F or W. Fields, in order: D gene, clone size, V gene, CDR3 protein. The D gene is left open where the match is weak. Not every row has a clone size; where given, it reads once, few, many or a size class.

d_call: NA; clone_size: NA; v_call: TRBV9; cdr3_aa: CASSATPLAGDTEAFF
d_call: NA; clone_size: NA; v_call: TRBV6-5; cdr3_aa: CASSYSGVGYTF
d_call: NA; clone_size: NA; v_call: TRBV7-8; cdr3_aa: CASSLARNDYTQYF
d_call: NA; clone_size: NA; v_call: TRBV6-6; cdr3_aa: CASSDRSGANVLTF
d_call: TRBD2; clone_size: NA; v_call: TRBV7-9; cdr3_aa: CASSLSAGGQETQYF
d_call: NA; clone_size: NA; v_call: TRBV5-6; cdr3_aa: CASSFGGVNEKLFF
d_call: NA; clone_size: NA; v_call: TRBV29-1; cdr3_aa: CSVAIQRLDETNYGYTF
d_call: NA; clone_size: NA; v_call: TRBV7-2; cdr3_aa: CASSLGGPSTDTQYF
d_call: NA; clone_size: NA; v_call: TRBV29-1; cdr3_aa: CSVAPGPKNTEAFF
d_call: TRBD2; clone_size: NA; v_call: TRBV4-2; cdr3_aa: CASSLGTSGGVQETQYF
d_call: NA; clone_size: NA; v_call: TRBV11-3; cdr3_aa: CASSSTGNTEAFF
d_call: NA; clone_size: NA; v_call: TRBV19; cdr3_aa: CASSWGRDRETQYF
d_call: NA; clone_size: once; v_call: TRBV30; cdr3_aa: CAWSVRDTEAFF
d_call: NA; clone_size: NA; v_call: TRBV5-1; cdr3_aa: CASSLRQLWANEKLFF
d_call: NA; clone_size: NA; v_call: TRBV2; cdr3_aa: CASTDSSNQPQHF
d_call: NA; clone_size: NA; v_call: TRBV28; cdr3_aa: CASSLQGAGPQHF
d_call: NA; clone_size: once; v_call: TRBV19; cdr3_aa: CASKTRQNSPLHF
d_call: TRBD1; clone_size: NA; v_call: TRBV19; cdr3_aa: CASSGVVRGLSEAFF
d_call: TRBD1; clone_size: NA; v_call: TRBV5-1; cdr3_aa: CASSVGQGSFEAFF
d_call: TRBD1; clone_size: few; v_call: TRBV6-1; cdr3_aa: CASSEVDRGWNEQYF
d_call: NA; clone_size: NA; v_call: TRBV6-4; cdr3_aa: CASGKEEGTEAFF
d_call: NA; clone_size: NA; v_call: TRBV5-6; cdr3_aa: CASSLGGRQDSNQPQHF
d_call: NA; clone_size: few; v_call: TRBV19; cdr3_aa: CASSSGSEQFF
d_call: NA; clone_size: NA; v_call: TRBV10-3; cdr3_aa: CATQGRLGSNGFF
d_call: NA; clone_size: few; v_call: TRBV11-3; cdr3_aa: CASSLDRSSLLTLHF
d_call: TRBD1; clone_size: NA; v_call: TRBV29-1; cdr3_aa: CSVEVTGGASSYGYTF
d_call: NA; clone_size: NA; v_call: TRBV18; cdr3_aa: CASSSGVSYEQYF
d_call: TRBD2; clone_size: NA; v_call: TRBV9; cdr3_aa: CASSVAMWGGVDTQYF
d_call: NA; clone_size: once; v_call: TRBV27; cdr3_aa: CASSAWTVDRTDTQYF
d_call: NA; clone_size: NA; v_call: TRBV7-6; cdr3_aa: CASSLDYFGELFF
d_call: TRBD1; clone_size: NA; v_call: TRBV27; cdr3_aa: CASRPPRDRFSTDTQYF
d_call: TRBD1; clone_size: NA; v_call: TRBV7-2; cdr3_aa: CASSLGAGQGPEAFF
d_call: TRBD1; clone_size: few; v_call: TRBV5-1; cdr3_aa: CASSLGTGAEAFF
d_call: NA; clone_size: NA; v_call: TRBV5-1; cdr3_aa: CASTAVGGTDTQYF
d_call: NA; clone_size: many; v_call: TRBV7-3; cdr3_aa: CASSLGGLGGYTF
d_call: NA; clone_size: few; v_call: TRBV19; cdr3_aa: CASSIVLGGVEAFF
d_call: TRBD1; clone_size: NA; v_call: TRBV18; cdr3_aa: CASSPIGTGSYEQYF
d_call: TRBD1; clone_size: NA; v_call: TRBV9; cdr3_aa: CASSPTGGGFMNTEAFF
d_call: TRBD2; clone_size: NA; v_call: TRBV4-3; cdr3_aa: CASSRERGGLTGANVLTF
d_call: NA; clone_size: NA; v_call: TRBV21-1; cdr3_aa: CASSKSADQYEQYF
d_call: NA; clone_size: once; v_call: TRBV28; cdr3_aa: CASTSIVEGGLGGNTIYF
d_call: TRBD1; clone_size: NA; v_call: TRBV9; cdr3_aa: CASSGRRDRGTPLHF
d_call: NA; clone_size: NA; v_call: TRBV27; cdr3_aa: CASSPYNSPLHF
d_call: NA; clone_size: NA; v_call: TRBV10-3; cdr3_aa: CAISESRDETQYF
d_call: NA; clone_size: NA; v_call: TRBV6-6; cdr3_aa: CASRADGYYGYTF
d_call: TRBD2; clone_size: NA; v_call: TRBV7-9; cdr3_aa: CASSPPGGHTGELFF
d_call: NA; clone_size: NA; v_call: TRBV19; cdr3_aa: CASSMVGIGLNQPQHF
d_call: NA; clone_size: NA; v_call: TRBV2; cdr3_aa: CASGAARDYNEQFF
d_call: TRBD1; clone_size: NA; v_call: TRBV11-3; cdr3_aa: CASSYTGDTEAFF
d_call: NA; clone_size: NA; v_call: TRBV7-9; cdr3_aa: CASSLPGTSEAFF
d_call: NA; clone_size: NA; v_call: TRBV5-6; cdr3_aa: CASSLVAGTAEAFF
d_call: NA; clone_size: NA; v_call: TRBV18; cdr3_aa: CASTQGQDNSPLHF
d_call: NA; clone_size: few; v_call: TRBV10-3; cdr3_aa: CAIRDRGDTQYF
d_call: NA; clone_size: NA; v_call: TRBV27; cdr3_aa: CASSLSPRGRRSPLHF
d_call: NA; clone_size: NA; v_call: TRBV23-1; cdr3_aa: CASSQPRNPDYNEQFF
d_call: NA; clone_size: NA; v_call: TRBV5-1; cdr3_aa: CASMGVTSTDTQYF
d_call: NA; clone_size: NA; v_call: TRBV30; cdr3_aa: CAWIRRDKEDSPLHF